A single T cell receptor (beta chain) is shown here with its context. The target antigen is unknown. This table comes from immunoSEQ multiplex PCR, and its TCRdb copy is limited to in-frame clones, with some not included. The data hold roughly 320,000 clones, with about 85% observed a single time. These data are taken from a study of Ad26.COV2.S vaccination and SARS-CoV-2 variants. Study conclusions and caveats: It was reported that spike-specific CD8+ and CD4+ T cell responses were substantially broad after vaccination. Vaccinated individuals (as opposed to placebo recipients) had higher spike-specific TCR breadth.

The CDR3 length is 15 residues. Germline CDR1 SGHRS, CDR2 YFSETQ. V was cut by 4 bases and J by 4 bases, with 12 bases left in between. Treatment: roughly 18 received Ad26.COV2.S at low or high dose, single or two shots; roughly five received placebo; per-sample allocation not given. Repertoires come from day 63 after the first vaccine or placebo injection. This Boston cohort included adults aged 18-55 years. Vaccine was an Ad26 vector expressing Wuhan-strain SARS-CoV-2 spike. The sequence was obtained from a person between 18 and 65 years old who received the Ad26.COV2.S COVID-19 vaccine or a placebo. The starting material was peripheral blood, obtained in a trial of Ad26.COV2.S vaccine versus placebo. The rearrangement uses TRBV5-1 and TRBJ2-6; D gene uncertain. In DNA, the CDR3 is TGCGCCAGCAGCGACCGCTCGACGGGGGCCAACGTCCTGACTTTC. Translation: CASSDRSTGANVLTF.